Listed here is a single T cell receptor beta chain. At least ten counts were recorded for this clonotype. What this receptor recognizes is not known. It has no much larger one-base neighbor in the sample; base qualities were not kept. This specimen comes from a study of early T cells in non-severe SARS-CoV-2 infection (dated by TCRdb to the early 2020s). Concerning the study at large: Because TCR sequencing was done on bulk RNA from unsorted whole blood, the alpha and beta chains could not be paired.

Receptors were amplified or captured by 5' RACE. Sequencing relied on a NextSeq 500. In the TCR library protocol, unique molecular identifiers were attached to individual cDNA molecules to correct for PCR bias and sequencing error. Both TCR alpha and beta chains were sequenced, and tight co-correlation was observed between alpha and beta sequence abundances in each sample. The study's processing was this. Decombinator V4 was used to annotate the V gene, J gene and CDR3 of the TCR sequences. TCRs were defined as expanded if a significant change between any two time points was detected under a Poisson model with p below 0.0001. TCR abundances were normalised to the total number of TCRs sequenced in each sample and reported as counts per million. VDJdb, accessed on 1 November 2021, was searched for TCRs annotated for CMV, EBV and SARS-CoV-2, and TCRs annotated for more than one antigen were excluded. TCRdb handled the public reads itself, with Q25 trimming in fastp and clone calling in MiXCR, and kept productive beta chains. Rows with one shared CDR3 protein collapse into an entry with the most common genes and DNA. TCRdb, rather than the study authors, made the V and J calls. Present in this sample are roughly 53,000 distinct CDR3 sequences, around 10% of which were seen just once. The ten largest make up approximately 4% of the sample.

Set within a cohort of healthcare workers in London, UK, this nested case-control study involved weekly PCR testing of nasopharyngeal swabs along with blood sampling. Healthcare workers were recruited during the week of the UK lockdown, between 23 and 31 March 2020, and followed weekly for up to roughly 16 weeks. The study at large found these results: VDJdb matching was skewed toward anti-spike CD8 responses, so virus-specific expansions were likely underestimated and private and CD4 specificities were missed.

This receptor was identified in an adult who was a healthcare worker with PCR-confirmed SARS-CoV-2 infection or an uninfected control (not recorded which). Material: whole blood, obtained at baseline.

The CDR3 region: CASAYNRGPSYEQYF. In nucleotide form, the sequence is TGTGCCAGCGCTTACAACAGGGGGCCAAGCTACGAGCAGTACTTC. The rearranged chain carries TRBV6-2 or TRBV6-3 and TRBJ2-7, and 9 junction bases match TRBD1. From V the trimming removes 8 bases and from J it removes 3 bases, while the gene matches leave 11 bases of the junction unaccounted for. Its CDR3 holds 15 amino acids, cysteine through phenylalanine. The only DNA kept is the CDR3, 45 bases in frame from the first base. From a lookup of the germline V gene, CDR1 and CDR2 are MNHEY and SVGEGT.